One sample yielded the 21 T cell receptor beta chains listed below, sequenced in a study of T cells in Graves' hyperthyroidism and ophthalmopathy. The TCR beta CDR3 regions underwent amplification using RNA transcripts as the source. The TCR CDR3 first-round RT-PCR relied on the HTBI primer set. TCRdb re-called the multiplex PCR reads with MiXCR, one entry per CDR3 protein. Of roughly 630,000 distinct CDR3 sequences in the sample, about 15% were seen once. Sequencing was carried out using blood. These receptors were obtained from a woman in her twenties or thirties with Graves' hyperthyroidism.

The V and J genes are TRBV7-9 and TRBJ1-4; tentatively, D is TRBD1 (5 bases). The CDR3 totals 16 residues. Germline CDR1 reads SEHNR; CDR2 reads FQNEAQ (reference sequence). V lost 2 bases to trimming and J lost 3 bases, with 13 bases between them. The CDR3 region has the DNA TGTGCCAGCAGCTTACCGGGACCAGCGGCTAATGAAAAACTGTTTTTT. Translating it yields CASSLPGPAANEKLFF.

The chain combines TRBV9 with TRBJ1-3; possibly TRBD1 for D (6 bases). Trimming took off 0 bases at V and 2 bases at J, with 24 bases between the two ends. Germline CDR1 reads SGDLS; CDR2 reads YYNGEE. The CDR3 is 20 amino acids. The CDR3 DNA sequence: TGTGCCAGCAGCGTAGATACGGGACAATACTTGAAGTATACTGGAAACACCATATATTTT. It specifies CASSVDTGQYLKYTGNTIYF.

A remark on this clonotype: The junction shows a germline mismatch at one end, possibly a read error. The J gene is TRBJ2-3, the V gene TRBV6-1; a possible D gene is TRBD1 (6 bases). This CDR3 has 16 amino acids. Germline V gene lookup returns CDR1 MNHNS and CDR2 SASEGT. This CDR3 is CASREVTGTSTDTQYF. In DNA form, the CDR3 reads TGTGCCAGCAGGGAAGTGACAGGAACTAGCACAGATACGCAGTATTTT.

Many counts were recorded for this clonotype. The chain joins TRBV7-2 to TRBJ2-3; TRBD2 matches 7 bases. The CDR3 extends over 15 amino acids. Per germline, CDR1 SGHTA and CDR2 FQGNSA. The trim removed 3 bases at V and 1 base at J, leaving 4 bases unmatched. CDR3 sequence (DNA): TGTGCCAGCAGCTTGCGGGAGAGACGCACAGATACGCAGTATTTT. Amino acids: CASSLRERRTDTQYF.

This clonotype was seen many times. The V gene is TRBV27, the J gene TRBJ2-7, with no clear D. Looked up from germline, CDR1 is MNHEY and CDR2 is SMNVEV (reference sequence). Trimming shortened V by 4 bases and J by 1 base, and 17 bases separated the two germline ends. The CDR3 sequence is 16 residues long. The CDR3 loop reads CASSSNPWGYSYEQYF. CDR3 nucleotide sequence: TGTGCCAGCAGTTCAAACCCGTGGGGATATTCCTACGAGCAGTACTTC.

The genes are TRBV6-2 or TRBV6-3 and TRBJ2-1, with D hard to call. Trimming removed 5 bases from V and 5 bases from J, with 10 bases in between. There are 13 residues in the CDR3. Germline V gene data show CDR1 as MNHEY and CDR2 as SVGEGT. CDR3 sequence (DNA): TGTGCCAGCAGTACCTGGCCACACAATGAGCAGTTCTTC. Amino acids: CASSTWPHNEQFF.

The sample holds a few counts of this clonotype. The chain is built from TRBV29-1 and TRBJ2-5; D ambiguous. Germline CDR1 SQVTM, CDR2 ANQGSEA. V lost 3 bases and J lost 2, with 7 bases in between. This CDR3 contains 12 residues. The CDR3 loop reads CSVDSLQETQYF. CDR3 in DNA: TGCAGCGTTGACAGCCTACAAGAGACCCAGTACTTC.

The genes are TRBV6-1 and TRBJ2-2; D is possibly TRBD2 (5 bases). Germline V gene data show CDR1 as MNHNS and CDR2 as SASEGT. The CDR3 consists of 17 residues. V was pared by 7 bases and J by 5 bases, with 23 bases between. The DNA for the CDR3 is TGTGCCAGCAAAATTCGGCGGGTCATTTTAGCTACCGGGGAGCTGTTTTTT. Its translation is CASKIRRVILATGELFF.

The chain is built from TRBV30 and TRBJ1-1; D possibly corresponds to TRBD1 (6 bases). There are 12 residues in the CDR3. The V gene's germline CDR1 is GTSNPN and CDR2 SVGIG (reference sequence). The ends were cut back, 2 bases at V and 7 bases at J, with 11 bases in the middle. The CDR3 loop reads CAWSPGHGEAFF. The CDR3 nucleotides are TGTGCCTGGAGTCCGGGACACGGTGAAGCTTTCTTT.

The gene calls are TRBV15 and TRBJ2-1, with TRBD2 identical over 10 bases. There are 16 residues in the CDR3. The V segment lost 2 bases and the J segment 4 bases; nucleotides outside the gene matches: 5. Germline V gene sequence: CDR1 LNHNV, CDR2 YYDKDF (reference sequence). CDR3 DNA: TGTGCCACCAGCAGACTAGCGGGGGAGAGATACAATGAGCAGTTCTTC. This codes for CATSRLAGERYNEQFF. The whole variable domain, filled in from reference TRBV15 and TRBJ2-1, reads DAMVIQNPRYQVTQFGKPVTLSCSQTLNHNVMYWYQQKSSQAPKLLFHYYDKDFNNEADTPDNFQSRRPNTSFCFLDIRSPGLGDTAMYLCATSRLAGERYNEQFFGPGTRLTVL.

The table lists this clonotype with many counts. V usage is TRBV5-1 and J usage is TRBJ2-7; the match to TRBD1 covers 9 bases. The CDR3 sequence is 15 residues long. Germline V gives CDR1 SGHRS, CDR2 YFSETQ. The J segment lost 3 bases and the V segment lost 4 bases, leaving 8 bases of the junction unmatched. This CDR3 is CASSPDRGSLYEQYF. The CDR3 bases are TGCGCCAGCAGCCCGGACAGGGGATCTCTCTACGAGCAGTACTTC.

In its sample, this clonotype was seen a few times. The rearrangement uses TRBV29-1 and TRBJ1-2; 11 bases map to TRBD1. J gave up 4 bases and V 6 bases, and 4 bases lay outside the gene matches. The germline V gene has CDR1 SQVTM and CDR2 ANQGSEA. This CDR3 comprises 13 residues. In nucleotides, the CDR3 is TGCAGCGTCGGACAGGGGGCCGGCTATGGCTACACCTTC. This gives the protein CSVGQGAGYGYTF.

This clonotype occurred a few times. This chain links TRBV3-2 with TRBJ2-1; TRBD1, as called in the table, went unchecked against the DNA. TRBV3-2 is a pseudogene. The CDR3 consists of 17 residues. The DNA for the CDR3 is TGTGCCAGCAGGCACGGGGGCGACGATGGCGGGAGAAATGAGCAGTTCTTC. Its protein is CASRHGGDDGGRNEQFF.

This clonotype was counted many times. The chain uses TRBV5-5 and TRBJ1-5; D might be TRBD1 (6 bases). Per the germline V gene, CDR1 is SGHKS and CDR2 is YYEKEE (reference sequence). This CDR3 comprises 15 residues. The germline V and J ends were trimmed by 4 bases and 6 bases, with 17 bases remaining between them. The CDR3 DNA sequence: TGTGCCAGCAGCAGGGGGGCAGGGGTCGGTCAGCCCCAGCATTTT. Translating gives CASSRGAGVGQPQHF.

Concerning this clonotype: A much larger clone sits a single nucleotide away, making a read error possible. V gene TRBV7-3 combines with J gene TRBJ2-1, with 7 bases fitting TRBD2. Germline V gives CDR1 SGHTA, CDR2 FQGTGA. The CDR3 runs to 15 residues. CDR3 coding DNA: TGTGCCAGCAGCTGGGGGGGAGAGGCCTACAATGAGCGGTTCTTC. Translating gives CASSWGGEAYNERFF.

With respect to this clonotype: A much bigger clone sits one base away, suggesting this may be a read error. The CDR3 DNA reads as TGTGCCAGCAGTTACGCCACCGACAGCACAATTTCCTACAATGAGCAGTTCTTC. Amino acid sequence: CASSYATDSTISYNEQFF. The chain recombines TRBV6-2 or TRBV6-3 with TRBJ2-1, with TRBD1 as a possible D gene (5 bases). Germline CDR1 and CDR2: MNHEY and SVGEGT. V lost 2 bases to trimming and J lost 1 base, with 18 bases between them. This CDR3 has 18 amino acids.

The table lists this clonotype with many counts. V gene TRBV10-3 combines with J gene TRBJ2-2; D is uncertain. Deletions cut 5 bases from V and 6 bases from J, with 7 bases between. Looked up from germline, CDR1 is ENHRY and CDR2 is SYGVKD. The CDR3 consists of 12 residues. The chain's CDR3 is CAISPEPGELFF. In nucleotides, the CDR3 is TGTGCCATCAGTCCAGAACCCGGGGAGCTGTTTTTT.

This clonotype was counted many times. The CDR3 DNA reads as TGTGCCAGCAGCTACCACCCCACAGGGAAAGCTTTCTTT. This gives the protein CASSYHPTGKAFF. The chain combines TRBV7-3 with TRBJ1-1; D might be TRBD1 (6 bases). Trimming took off 4 bases at V and 9 bases at J, with 15 bases between the two ends. The CDR3 covers 13 residues. Germline V gives CDR1 SGHTA, CDR2 FQGTGA. The full variable domain, rest sourced from reference TRBV7-3 and TRBJ1-1, is GAGVSQTPSNKVTEKGKYVELRCDPISGHTALYWYRQSLGQGPEFLIYFQGTGAADDSGLPNDRFFAVRPEGSVSTLKIQRTERGDSAVYLCASSYHPTGKAFFGQGTRLTVV.

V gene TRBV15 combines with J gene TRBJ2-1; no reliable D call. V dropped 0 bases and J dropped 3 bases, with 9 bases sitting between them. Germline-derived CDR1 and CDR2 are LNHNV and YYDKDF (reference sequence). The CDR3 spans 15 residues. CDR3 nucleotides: TGTGCCACCAGCAGAGATTCTAGGAACTACAATGAGCAGTTCTTC. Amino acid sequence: CATSRDSRNYNEQFF.

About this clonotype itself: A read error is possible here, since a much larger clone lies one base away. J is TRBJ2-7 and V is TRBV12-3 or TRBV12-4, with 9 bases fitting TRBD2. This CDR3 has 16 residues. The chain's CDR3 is CASSLCGVGTSCEQCF. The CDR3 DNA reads TGTGCCAGCAGTTTATGTGGGGTGGGGACTAGCTGCGAGCAGTGCTTC.

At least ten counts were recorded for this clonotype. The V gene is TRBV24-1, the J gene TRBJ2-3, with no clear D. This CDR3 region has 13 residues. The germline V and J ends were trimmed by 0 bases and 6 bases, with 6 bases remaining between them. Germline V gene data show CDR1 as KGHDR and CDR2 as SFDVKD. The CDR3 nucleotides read TGTGCCACCAGTGATTTGCTTTTGGATACGCAGTATTTT. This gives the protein CATSDLLLDTQYF.